Listed here are 3 T cell receptor beta chains from one sample, sequenced in a study of technical replicates of blood from several donors. Some clones are missing from TCRdb's copy, which holds only in-frame ones; the method was immunoSEQ multiplex PCR. The sample lists 55,000 to 75,000 clones, about 94% occurring once. Input material: PBMCs. The receptors shown here come from a human donor in good health. Some clones in this sample may be carry-over from other donors' samples.

This clone was counted a single time. The chain links TRBV2 to TRBJ2-7; no clear D. CDR1 is SNHLY and CDR2 is FYNNEI in the germline V gene. V lost 6 bases, J lost 2 bases, and 5 bases lay in between. The CDR3 has 11 amino acids. Written as DNA, the CDR3 is TGTGCCAGCAGCCTAACCTACGAGCAGTACTTC. Residues: CASSLTYEQYF.

V gene TRBV9 combines with J gene TRBJ1-2, with TRBD1 as a possible D gene (6 bases). Trimming left V 0 bases short and J 8 bases short, with 14 bases between. The germline CDR1 and CDR2 sequences are SGDLS and YYNGEE. There are 14 residues in the CDR3. The CDR3 loop reads CASSVAPAGDGYTF. The CDR3 DNA is TGTGCCAGCAGCGTAGCCCCGGCAGGGGACGGCTACACCTTC.

The rearrangement joins TRBV10-3 to TRBJ2-1; 9 bases match TRBD1. Germline assignment: CDR1 ENHRY and CDR2 SYGVKD. The V segment lost 3 bases and the J segment 7 bases; nucleotides outside the gene matches: 10. This CDR3 region has 16 residues. As DNA, the CDR3 is TGTGCCATCAGTGAATCCGGGACAGGGTCCAGTAATGAGCAGTTCTTC. Translated, it gives CAISESGTGSSNEQFF.